The sequence of this TCR beta chain was determined in a study of T-cell memory formation after mild COVID-19. Regarding the study as a whole: Clones shrinking from day 15 to 85 showed even CD4/CD8 mixes; later expanders tilted CD4+.

The ends were cut back, 9 bases at V and 0 bases at J, with 21 bases in the middle. The CDR3 is 17 amino acids. Per germline, CDR1 MGHRA and CDR2 YSYEKL. A single record per CDR3 protein comes from TCRdb applying MiXCR to the 5' RACE reads. In the table there are about 38,000 distinct CDR3 sequences, 9.5% to 12% of which are singletons. This clonotype was counted many times. Antigen: not known. This chain joins TRBV4-1 and TRBJ1-3, with a weak D call TRBD1 (5 bases). This sequence originates from a man younger than 35 who had mild COVID-19 (a few samples of this study predate the infection). Cell type and time point are not known. The sequenced sample was PBMCs or a T cell subset sorted from them (not recorded which). DNA of the CDR3: TGCGCCAGTCGGGAACAGGACTTAATACACTCTGGAAACACCATATATTTT. This sequence encodes CASREQDLIHSGNTIYF.